A single sample is the source of the 9 T cell receptor beta chains below, sequenced in a study of T cell clusters in autoimmune cytopenias. TRB rearrangements were amplified by touch-down multiplex PCR with mixed TRB-A/B primers. From its re-call of the multiplex PCR reads, TCRdb lists each CDR3 protein once, without DNA. This sample contains over 6,000 distinct CDR3 sequences. TRB was amplified from about 270 ng of peripheral blood genomic DNA per sample. The data were also submitted as part of a second study, on T cell repertoires in aging, cancer and after chemotherapy.

Material for sequencing was peripheral blood. Source of these receptors: a human donor in good health.

This clonotype is deemed medium-sized by its frequency. J is TRBJ2-5 and V is TRBV30; TCRdb proposes TRBD1, but this gene call is untestable without DNA. Germline V gene lookup returns CDR1 GTSNPN and CDR2 SVGIG (reference sequence). This CDR3 is 12 amino acids long. CDR3 residues: CAWRDRQETQYF.

This chain uses TRBV15 with TRBJ1-2. Per the germline V gene, CDR1 is LNHNV and CDR2 is YYDKDF (reference sequence). The CDR3 is made up of 15 amino acids. CDR3 region: CATSVQDVGFGGYTF. The full variable domain, in which reference TRBV15 and TRBJ1-2 provide the parts outside the CDR3, is DAMVIQNPRYQVTQFGKPVTLSCSQTLNHNVMYWYQQKSSQAPKLLFHYYDKDFNNEADTPDNFQSRRPNTSFCFLDIRSPGLGDTAMYLCATSVQDVGFGGYTFGSGTRLTVV.

The chain carries TRBV10-3 and TRBJ2-3. This CDR3 is 14 amino acids long. Germline CDR1 reads ENHRY; CDR2 reads SYGVKD. The CDR3 spells CAISDSVGTDTQYF.

The V call is TRBV5-1, the J call TRBJ2-3; TCRdb gives TRBD2 as the D gene, but with no DNA this cannot be confirmed. Per germline, CDR1 SGHRS and CDR2 YFSETQ. The CDR3 is 15 amino acids. The CDR3 is CASSLSGLSTDTQYF.

The chain has TRBV6-5 and TRBJ1-5; the D gene TCRdb calls, TRBD1, cannot be checked with no DNA. CDR1 and CDR2 (germline): MNHEY, SVGAGI. CDR3 length: 14 residues. CDR3 residues: CASIKGGSNQPQHF.

The chain combines TRBV11-1 with TRBJ1-2. CDR1 is SGHAT, CDR2 FQDESV, per germline (reference sequence). The CDR3 length is 14 residues. CDR3 sequence: CASSLSRGNYGYTF. Supplemented by reference TRBV11-1 and TRBJ1-2, the full variable domain reads EAEVAQSPRYKITEKSQAVAFWCDPISGHATLYWYRQILGQGPELLVQFQDESVVDDSQLPKDRFSAERLKGVDSTLKIQPAELGDSAMYLCASSLSRGNYGYTFGSGTRLTVV.

This rearrangement joins TRBV12-3 or TRBV12-4 to TRBJ1-2; TCRdb's D call of TRBD1 is untestable without DNA. This CDR3 spans 16 amino acids. CDR3 loop: CASSLAEWGPRYGYTF.

This chain joins TRBV2 and TRBJ2-7. The CDR3 spans 12 residues. The germline CDR1 and CDR2 sequences are SNHLY and FYNNEI. This chain's CDR3 is CASSQSSNEQYF. Variable domain in full (rest from reference TRBV2 and TRBJ2-7): EPEVTQTPSHQVTQMGQEVILRCVPISNHLYFYWYRQILGQKVEFLVSFYNNEISEKSEIFDDQFSVERPDGSNFTLKIRSTKLEDSAMYFCASSQSSNEQYFGPGTRLTVT.

The CDR3 spells CASSIGVSYNSPLHF. The chain is built from TRBV19 and TRBJ1-6. CDR1 and CDR2 from the germline V gene are LNHDA and SQIVND (reference sequence). The CDR3 is made up of 15 amino acids. Complete variable domain (other parts from reference TRBV19 and TRBJ1-6): DGGITQSPKYLFRKEGQNVTLSCEQNLNHDAMYWYRQDPGQGLRLIYYSQIVNDFQKGDIAEGYSVSREKKESFPLTVTSAQKNPTAFYLCASSIGVSYNSPLHFGNGTRLTVT.